The TCR beta chain described here comes from a study of radiation and T cells in renal cell carcinoma. General study points: In blood, top tumor clones expanded by 2 weeks, shrinking by 4.

This clone was recorded only once. Its antigen is as yet unknown. Other DNA sequences in this sample translate to the same CDR3. The V end was cut by 0 bases, the J end by 3 bases, with 3 bases between. From germline, CDR1 is ENHRY and CDR2 SYGVKD. The CDR3 consists of 12 residues. Time point defined: blood 4 weeks post-SBRT, at nephrectomy. Documented treatment: 15 Gy SBRT to primary tumor, nephrectomy 4 weeks later. Nephrectomy followed 15 Gy stereotactic body radiation by 4 weeks. The repertoire was sequenced with immunoSEQ multiplex PCR; TCRdb's copy has only in-frame clones and lacks some. The sample lists around 170,000 clones, about 87% seen once, with approximately 10% in the top ten.

The source of this sequence is a woman aged 45-65 years with renal cell carcinoma. The material was blood, obtained from a patient whose treatment included radiotherapy and nephrectomy. This sequence joins TRBV10-3 and TRBJ2-7; D unclear. CDR3 protein: CAISESGYEQYF. CDR3 bases: TGTGCCATCAGTGAGTCCGGCTACGAGCAGTACTTC.